This T cell receptor (beta chain) is drawn from a study of beta chain features in type 1 diabetes. General study findings and limits: Researchers report that Type 1 diabetes patients had moderately but significantly shorter TCRB CDR3s across all four CD4+ subsets.

CD4+ cells of the naive, central memory, regulatory and stem cell-like memory types were sorted via CD45RO/CCR7/CD25/CD127/CD95/CD27. Purity above 95% was achieved in all sorted populations. A note on this clone: The antigen is undetermined.

The sequenced template was cDNA made from the entire isolated RNA. Measured with immunoSEQ multiplex PCR; TCRdb has only the in-frame clones, and not every one. This table holds some 150,000 clones, about 9.7% found once. The trim removed 6 bases at V and 0 bases at J, leaving 8 bases unmatched. This CDR3 spans 15 amino acids. Germline loops: CDR1 SGHTA, CDR2 FQGNSA. This TCR derives from a woman aged 35 to 49 in good health. The sequenced sample was central memory CD4+ T cells from blood. The chain couples TRBV7-2 to TRBJ2-7; TRBD1 agrees at 7 bases. The CDR3 bases are TGTGCCAGCAGATACAGGGGTTCGCCCTCCTACGAGCAGTACTTC. As protein: CASRYRGSPSYEQYF.